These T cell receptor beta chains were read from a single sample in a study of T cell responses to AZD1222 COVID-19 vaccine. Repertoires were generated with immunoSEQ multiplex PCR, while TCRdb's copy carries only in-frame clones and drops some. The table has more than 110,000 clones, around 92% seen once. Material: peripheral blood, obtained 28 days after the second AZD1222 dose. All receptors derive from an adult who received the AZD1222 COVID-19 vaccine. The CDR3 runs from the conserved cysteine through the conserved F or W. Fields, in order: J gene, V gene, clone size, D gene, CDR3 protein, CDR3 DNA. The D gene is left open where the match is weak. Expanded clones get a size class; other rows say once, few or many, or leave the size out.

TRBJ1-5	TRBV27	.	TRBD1	CASTPMEAGGGNQPQHF	TGTGCCAGCACCCCTATGGAGGCAGGGGGTGGCAATCAGCCCCAGCATTTT
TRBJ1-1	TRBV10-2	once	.	CASSESVAQAFF	TGCGCCAGCAGTGAGTCCGTGGCGCAAGCTTTCTTT
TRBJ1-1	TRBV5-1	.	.	CASSSGINTEAFF	TGCGCCAGCAGCTCAGGGATAAACACTGAAGCTTTCTTT
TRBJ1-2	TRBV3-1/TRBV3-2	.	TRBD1	CASSQGGQGNHGYTF	TGTGCCAGCAGCCAGGGAGGACAGGGGAACCATGGCTACACCTTC
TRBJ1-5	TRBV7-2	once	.	CASSLEPGRGNQPQHF	TGTGCCAGCAGCTTAGAACCAGGTAGGGGCAATCAGCCCCAGCATTTT
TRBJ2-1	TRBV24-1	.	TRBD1	CATSDSRDRGRGTYNEQFF	TGTGCCACCAGTGATTCCCGGGACAGGGGGCGCGGGACCTACAATGAGCAGTTCTTC
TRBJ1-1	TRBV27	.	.	CASSSWTAGTEAFF	TGTGCCAGCAGTTCTTGGACAGCTGGGACTGAAGCTTTCTTT
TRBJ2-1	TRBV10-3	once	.	CAAQEGLLYNEQFF	TGTGCCGCCCAAGAGGGGCTGCTCTACAATGAGCAGTTCTTC
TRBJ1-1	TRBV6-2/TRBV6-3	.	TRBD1	CASSYGQGAFTEAFF	TGTGCCAGCAGTTATGGACAGGGGGCGTTCACTGAAGCTTTCTTT
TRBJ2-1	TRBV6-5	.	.	CASSRQLSSYNEQFF	TGTGCCAGCAGTCGACAGTTGAGCTCCTACAATGAGCAGTTCTTC
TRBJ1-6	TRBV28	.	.	CASRGGAWANSPLHF	TGTGCCAGCAGAGGAGGTGCCTGGGCTAATTCACCCCTCCACTTT
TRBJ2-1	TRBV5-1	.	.	CASSLRAGSINEQFF	TGCGCCAGCAGCTTGAGGGCAGGGTCCATCAATGAGCAGTTCTTC
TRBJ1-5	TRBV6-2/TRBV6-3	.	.	CASSPNKGQPQHF	TGTGCCAGCAGTCCAAATAAGGGGCAGCCCCAGCATTTT
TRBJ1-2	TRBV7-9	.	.	CASSLGQANYGYTF	TGTGCCAGCAGCTTAGGGCAAGCTAACTATGGCTACACCTTC
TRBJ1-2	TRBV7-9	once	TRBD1	CASSLGQGAIGYGYTF	TGTGCCAGCAGCTTAGGGCAGGGGGCGATTGGCTATGGCTACACCTTC